The T cell receptor beta chain under discussion was sequenced for a study of cytomegalovirus exposure and HLA in healthy donors. Of note for this clone: Its antigen is unidentified.

13 Jbeta primers and 60 Vbeta primers were used for the PCR. The protocol was immunoSEQ multiplex PCR, while the TCRdb copy is restricted to in-frame clones and leaves out a portion. The sample carries roughly 200,000 clones, roughly four fifths recorded once. V was clipped by 0 bases and J by 7 bases; unmatched bases: 8. CDR1 and CDR2 (germline): MNHEY, SMNVEV (reference sequence). CDR3 length: 15 amino acids. Study outcomes and limitations: The classifier, whose performance was assessed in both the original and validation cohorts, reportedly diagnosed cytomegalovirus status with high specificity and sensitivity.

This sequence was found in a woman in her 40s in good health and CMV-seronegative. V usage is TRBV27 and J usage is TRBJ2-7; TRBD1 matches 8 bases. The sample comprised PBMCs. The CDR3, as DNA: TGTGCCAGCAGTTTATCGTCGACAGGGGCTCGGGAGCAGTACTTC. This translates into CASSLSSTGAREQYF.